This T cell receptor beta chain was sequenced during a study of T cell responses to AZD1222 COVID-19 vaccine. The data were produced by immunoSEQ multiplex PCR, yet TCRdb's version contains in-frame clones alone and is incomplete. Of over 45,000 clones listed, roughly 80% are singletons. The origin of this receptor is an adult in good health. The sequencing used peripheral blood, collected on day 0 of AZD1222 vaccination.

CDR3: CASSLRYNEQFF. CDR3 DNA: TGTGCCAGCAGCTTAAGGTACAATGAGCAGTTCTTC. The chain is built from TRBV5-8 and TRBJ2-1; no clear D. CDR1 and CDR2 from the germline V gene are SGHTS and YDEGEE. Trimming took off 2 bases at V and 4 bases at J, with 4 bases between the two ends. The CDR3 consists of 12 residues.